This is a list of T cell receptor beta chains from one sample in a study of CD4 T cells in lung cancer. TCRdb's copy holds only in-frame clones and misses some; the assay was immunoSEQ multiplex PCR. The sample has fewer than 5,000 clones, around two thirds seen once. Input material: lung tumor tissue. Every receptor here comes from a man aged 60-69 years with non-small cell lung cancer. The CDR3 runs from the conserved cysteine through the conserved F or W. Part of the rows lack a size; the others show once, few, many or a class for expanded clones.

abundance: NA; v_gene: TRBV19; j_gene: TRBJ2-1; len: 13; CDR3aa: CATNLAGNSEQFF
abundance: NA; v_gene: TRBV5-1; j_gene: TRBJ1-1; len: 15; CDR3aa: CASSLLQGARTEAFF
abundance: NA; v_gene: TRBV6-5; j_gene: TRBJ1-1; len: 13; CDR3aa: CASSSDTGTEAFF
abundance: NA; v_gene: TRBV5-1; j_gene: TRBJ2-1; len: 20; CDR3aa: CASSLAGGLAAISSYNEQFF
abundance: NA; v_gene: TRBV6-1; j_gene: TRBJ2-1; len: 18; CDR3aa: CASSVPHPSGSEVDEQFF
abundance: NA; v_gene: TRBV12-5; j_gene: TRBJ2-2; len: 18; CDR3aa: CASGLAIQGNPNTGELFF
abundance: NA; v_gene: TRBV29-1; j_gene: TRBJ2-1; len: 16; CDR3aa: CSVKASGSRSYNEQFF
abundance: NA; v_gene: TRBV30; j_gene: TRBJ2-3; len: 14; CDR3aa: CAWSEGGLLNTQYF
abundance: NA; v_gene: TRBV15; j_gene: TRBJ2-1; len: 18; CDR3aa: CATSRTEAELQGAHEQFF
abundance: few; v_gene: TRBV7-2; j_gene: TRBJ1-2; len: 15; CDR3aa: CASSYRDRANYGYTF
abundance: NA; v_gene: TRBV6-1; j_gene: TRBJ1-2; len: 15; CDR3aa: CASSEALTGRNGYTF
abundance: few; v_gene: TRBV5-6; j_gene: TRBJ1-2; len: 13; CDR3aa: CASSLVTGGGYTF
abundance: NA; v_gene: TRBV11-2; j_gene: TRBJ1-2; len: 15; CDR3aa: CASSLGPGQGYGYTF
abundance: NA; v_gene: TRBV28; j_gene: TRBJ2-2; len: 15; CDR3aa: CASSPSGRATGELFF
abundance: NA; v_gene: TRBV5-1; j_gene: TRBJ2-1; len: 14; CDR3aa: CASSGLGMEGEQFF
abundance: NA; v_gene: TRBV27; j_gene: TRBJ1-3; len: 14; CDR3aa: CASRPSTGGNTIYF
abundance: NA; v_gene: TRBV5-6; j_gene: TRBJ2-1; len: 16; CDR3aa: CASSYPTGGAGNEQFF
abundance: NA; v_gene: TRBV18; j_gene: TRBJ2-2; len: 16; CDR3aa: CASSPRFTGDNGELFF
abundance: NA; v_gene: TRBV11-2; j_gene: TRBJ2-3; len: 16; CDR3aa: CASSLIGTSGADTQYF
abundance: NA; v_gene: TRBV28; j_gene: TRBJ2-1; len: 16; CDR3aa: CASSPLIRLEQNEQFF
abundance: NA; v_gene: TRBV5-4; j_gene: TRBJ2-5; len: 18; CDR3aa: CASSLTGLALQIWETQYF
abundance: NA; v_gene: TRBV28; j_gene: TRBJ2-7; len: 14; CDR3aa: CASRPRQKAYEQYF
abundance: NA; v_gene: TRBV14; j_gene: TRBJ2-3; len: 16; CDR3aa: CASSQGSSIATDTQYF